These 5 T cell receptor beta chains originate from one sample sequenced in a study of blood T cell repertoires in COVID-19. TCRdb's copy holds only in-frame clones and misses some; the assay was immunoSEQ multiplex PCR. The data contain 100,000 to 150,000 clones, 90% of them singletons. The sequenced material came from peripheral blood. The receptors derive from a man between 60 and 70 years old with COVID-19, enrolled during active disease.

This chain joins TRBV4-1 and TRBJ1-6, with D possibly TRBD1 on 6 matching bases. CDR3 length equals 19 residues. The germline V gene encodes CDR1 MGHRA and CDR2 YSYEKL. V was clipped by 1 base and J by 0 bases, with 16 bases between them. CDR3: CASSQVEGDISSYNSPLHF. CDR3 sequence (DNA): TGCGCCAGCAGCCAAGTGGAAGGGGACATCAGCTCCTATAATTCACCCCTCCACTTT.

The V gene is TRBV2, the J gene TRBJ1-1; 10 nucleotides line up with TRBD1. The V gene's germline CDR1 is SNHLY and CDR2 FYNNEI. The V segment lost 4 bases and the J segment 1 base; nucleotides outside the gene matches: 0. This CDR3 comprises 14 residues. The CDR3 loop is CASSGDRGNTEAFF. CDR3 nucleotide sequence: TGTGCCAGCAGTGGGGACAGGGGGAACACTGAAGCTTTCTTT.

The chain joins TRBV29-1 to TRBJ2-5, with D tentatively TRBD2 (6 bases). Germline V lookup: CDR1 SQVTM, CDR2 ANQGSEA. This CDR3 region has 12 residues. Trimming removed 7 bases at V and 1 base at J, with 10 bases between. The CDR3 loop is CSAGGPQETQYF. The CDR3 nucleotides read TGCAGCGCCGGAGGGCCCCAAGAGACCCAGTACTTC.

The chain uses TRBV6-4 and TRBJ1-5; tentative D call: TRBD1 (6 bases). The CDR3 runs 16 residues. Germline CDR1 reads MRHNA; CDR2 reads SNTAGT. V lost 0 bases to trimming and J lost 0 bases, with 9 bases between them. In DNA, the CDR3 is TGTGCCAGCAGTGACTCGGGACACAATAGCAATCAGCCCCAGCATTTT. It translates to CASSDSGHNSNQPQHF.

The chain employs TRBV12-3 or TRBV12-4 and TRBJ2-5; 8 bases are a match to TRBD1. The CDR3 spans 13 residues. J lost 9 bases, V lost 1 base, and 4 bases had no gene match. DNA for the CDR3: TGTGCCAGCAGTTTAGGGACAGGGTGGGCCCAGTACTTC. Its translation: CASSLGTGWAQYF.